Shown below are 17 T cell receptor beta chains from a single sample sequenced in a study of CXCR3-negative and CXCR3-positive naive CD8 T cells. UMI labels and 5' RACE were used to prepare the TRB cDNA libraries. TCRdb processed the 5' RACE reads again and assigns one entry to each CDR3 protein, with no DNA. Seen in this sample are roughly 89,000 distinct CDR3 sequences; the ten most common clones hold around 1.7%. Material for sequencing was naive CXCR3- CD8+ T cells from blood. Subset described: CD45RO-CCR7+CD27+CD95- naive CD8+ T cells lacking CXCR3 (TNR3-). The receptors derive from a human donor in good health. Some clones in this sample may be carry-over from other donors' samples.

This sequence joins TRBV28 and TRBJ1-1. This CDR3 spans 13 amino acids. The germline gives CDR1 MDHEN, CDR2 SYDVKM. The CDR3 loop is CASSPTTPTEAFF. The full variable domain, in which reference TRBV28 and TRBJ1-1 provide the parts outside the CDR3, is DVKVTQSSRYLVKRTGEKVFLECVQDMDHENMFWYRQDPGLGLRLIYFSYDVKMKEKGDIPEGYSVSREKKERFSLILESASTNQTSMYLCASSPTTPTEAFFGQGTRLTVV.

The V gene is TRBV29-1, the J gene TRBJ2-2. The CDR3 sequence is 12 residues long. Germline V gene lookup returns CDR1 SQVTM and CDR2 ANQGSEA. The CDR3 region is CSVALNTGELFF.

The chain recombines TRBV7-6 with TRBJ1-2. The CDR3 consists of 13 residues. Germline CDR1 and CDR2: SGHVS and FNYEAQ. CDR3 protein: CASSLTGVNGYTF.

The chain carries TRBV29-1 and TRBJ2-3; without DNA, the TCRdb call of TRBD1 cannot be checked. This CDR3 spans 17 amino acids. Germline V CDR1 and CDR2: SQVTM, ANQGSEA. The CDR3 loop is CSVGGLTNRDFTDTQYF.

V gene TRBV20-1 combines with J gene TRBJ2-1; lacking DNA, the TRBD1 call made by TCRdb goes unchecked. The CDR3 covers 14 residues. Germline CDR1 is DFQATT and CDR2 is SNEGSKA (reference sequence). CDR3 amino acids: CSARDGQGYNEQFF.

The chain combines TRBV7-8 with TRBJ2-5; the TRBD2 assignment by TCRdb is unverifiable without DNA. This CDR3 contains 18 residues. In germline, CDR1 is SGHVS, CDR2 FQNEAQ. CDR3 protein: CASSFVPGLAGSQETQYF.

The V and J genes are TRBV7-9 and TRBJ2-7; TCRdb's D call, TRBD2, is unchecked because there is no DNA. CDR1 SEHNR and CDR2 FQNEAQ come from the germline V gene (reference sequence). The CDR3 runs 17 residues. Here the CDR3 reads CASSSDGTSGPTYEQYF.

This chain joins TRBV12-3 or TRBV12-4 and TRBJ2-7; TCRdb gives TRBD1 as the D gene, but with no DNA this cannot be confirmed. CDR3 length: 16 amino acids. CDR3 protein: CASSLADSAFSYEQYF.

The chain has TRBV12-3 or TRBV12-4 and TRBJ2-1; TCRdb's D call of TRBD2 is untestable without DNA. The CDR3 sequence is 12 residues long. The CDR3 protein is CASSGPAGEQFF.

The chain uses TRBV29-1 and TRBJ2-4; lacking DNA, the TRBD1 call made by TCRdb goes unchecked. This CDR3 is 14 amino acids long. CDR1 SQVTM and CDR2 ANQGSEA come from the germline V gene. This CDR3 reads CSVEGGLAKNIQYF.

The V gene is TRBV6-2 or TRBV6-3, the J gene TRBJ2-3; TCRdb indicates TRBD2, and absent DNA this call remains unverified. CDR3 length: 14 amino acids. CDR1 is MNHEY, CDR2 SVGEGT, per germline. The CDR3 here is CASILAGGTDTQYF.

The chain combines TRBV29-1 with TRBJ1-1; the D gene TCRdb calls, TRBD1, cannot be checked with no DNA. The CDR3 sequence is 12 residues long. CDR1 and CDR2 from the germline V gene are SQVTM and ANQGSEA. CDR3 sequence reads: CSATGLNTEAFF.

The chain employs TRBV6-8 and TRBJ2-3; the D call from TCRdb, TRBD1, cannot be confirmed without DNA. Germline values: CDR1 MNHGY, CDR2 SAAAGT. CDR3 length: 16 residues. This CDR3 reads CASSYPGTAYTDTQYF.

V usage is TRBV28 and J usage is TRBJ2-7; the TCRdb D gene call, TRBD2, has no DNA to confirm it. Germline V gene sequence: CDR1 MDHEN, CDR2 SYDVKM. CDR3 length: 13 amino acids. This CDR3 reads CASYPASRYEQYF. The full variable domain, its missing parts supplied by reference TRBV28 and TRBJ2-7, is DVKVTQSSRYLVKRTGEKVFLECVQDMDHENMFWYRQDPGLGLRLIYFSYDVKMKEKGDIPEGYSVSREKKERFSLILESASTNQTSMYLCASYPASRYEQYFGPGTRLTVT.

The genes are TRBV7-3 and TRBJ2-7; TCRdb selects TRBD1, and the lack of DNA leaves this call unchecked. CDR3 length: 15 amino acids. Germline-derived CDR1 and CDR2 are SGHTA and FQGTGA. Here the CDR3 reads CASSSTGTGDDEQYF. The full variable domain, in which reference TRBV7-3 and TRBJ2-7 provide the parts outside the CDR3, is GAGVSQTPSNKVTEKGKYVELRCDPISGHTALYWYRQSLGQGPEFLIYFQGTGAADDSGLPNDRFFAVRPEGSVSTLKIQRTERGDSAVYLCASSSTGTGDDEQYFGPGTRLTVT.

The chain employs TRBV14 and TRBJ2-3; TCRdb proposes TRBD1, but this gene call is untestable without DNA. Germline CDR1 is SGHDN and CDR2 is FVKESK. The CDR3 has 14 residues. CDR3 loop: CASSQGQRTDTQYF. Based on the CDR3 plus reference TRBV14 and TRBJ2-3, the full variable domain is EAGVTQFPSHSVIEKGQTVTLRCDPISGHDNLYWYRRVMGKEIKFLLHFVKESKQDESGMPNNRFLAERTGGTYSTLKVQPAELEDSGVYFCASSQGQRTDTQYFGPGTRLTVL.

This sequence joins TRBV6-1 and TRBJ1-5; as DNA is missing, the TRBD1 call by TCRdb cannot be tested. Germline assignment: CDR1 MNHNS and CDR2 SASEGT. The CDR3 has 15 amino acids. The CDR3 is CASMKGAGAGQPQHF.